Listed below are T cell receptor beta chains from one sample, sequenced in a study of T cells in Graves' hyperthyroidism and ophthalmopathy. TCRdb analysed the multiplex PCR reads with MiXCR anew, one entry per CDR3 protein. The data show hundreds of thousands of distinct CDR3 sequences, around 46% seen once. What was sequenced was peripheral blood or thyroid tissue (not recorded which). Source of these receptors: a woman aged 18 to 35 with Graves' hyperthyroidism. Both conserved end residues are trimmed from each CDR3.

v_gene	j_gene	CDR3aa
TRBV2	TRBJ1-2	ASSDSFTDPRVAYGYT
TRBV5-1	TRBJ1-1	ASSPDRMNTEAF
TRBV6-5	TRBJ2-5	ASSYLRLAFQETQY
TRBV2	TRBJ1-4	ASSRELGEKLF
TRBV7-2	TRBJ1-1	ASSLDREIEAF
TRBV20-1	TRBJ1-3	SAGKSSSGNTIY
TRBV25-1	TRBJ1-5	ASVGTGRQPQH
TRBV2	TRBJ1-5	ASTESWGFNQPQH
TRBV5-1	TRBJ1-4	ASSLEPPLGNEKLF
TRBV7-9	TRBJ2-5	ASSLRLAGGEETQY
TRBV10-3	TRBJ2-7	ASRQGVGGINEQY
TRBV20-1	TRBJ2-5	SATGTSGRGKTQY
TRBV9	TRBJ1-1	ASSYTMNTEAF